This TCR beta chain was observed in a study of identical twins. MiXCR, run by TCRdb on the 5' RACE reads, gives a single entry per CDR3 protein. The sample has about 150,000 distinct CDR3 sequences, roughly 3.5% seen once. This clonotype was detected only a few times. Its antigen is not known. Study conclusions and caveats: Whereas memory repertoires showed no such difference, abundant cord blood beta clonotypes carried fewer insertions. Because invariant MAIT and iNKT cells could be present, zero-insertion analyses could be partly confounded. For out-of-frame alpha sequences shared by twins, low generation probability was in excess.

Germline V lookup: CDR1 KGHDR, CDR2 SFDVKD. This CDR3 contains 14 residues. The V gene lost 2 bases and the J gene lost 5 bases, with 11 bases spanning the gap. This receptor was identified in a man between 18 and 35 years old in good health. The chain combines TRBV24-1 with TRBJ2-5; D gene uncertain. The source material was memory T cells sorted from blood. In DNA, the CDR3 is TGTGCCACCAGTGATTCACGGGCGGTGGAGACCCAGTACTTC. Protein product: CATSDSRAVETQYF.